A selection of T cell receptor beta chains follows, all from one sample in a study of cytomegalovirus exposure and HLA in healthy donors. The assay was immunoSEQ multiplex PCR, and TCRdb's table has in-frame clones only and misses some. The table includes over 150,000 clones, approximately 75% detected once. Specimen: PBMCs. These receptors were obtained from a young man in good health and CMV-seronegative. Both conserved end residues are part of each CDR3. D genes are given only for firm matches. Part of the rows lack a size; the others show once, few, many or a class for expanded clones.

v_call,clone_size,j_call,cdr3_length,d_call,cdr3_aa,cdr3_nt
TRBV18,.,TRBJ1-1,13,TRBD1,CASSRGENTEAFF,TGTGCCAGCTCCAGGGGGGAGAACACTGAAGCTTTCTTT
TRBV4-3,few,TRBJ1-1,17,TRBD1,CASSQETLVGTGDEAFF,TGCGCCAGCAGCCAAGAGACCCTAGTCGGGACAGGAGATGAAGCTTTCTTT
TRBV7-7,.,TRBJ2-5,15,.,CASSHRGGSQETQYF,TGTGCCAGCAGTCATAGGGGGGGAAGCCAAGAGACCCAGTACTTC
TRBV2,.,TRBJ2-2,15,TRBD2,CASTEGTRVTGELFF,TGTGCCAGCACCGAAGGGACTAGGGTTACCGGGGAGCTGTTTTTT
TRBV4-2,.,TRBJ2-3,14,TRBD2,CASSARTSGDTQYF,TGTGCCAGCAGCGCAAGGACTAGCGGAGATACGCAGTATTTT
TRBV5-1,.,TRBJ1-5,14,TRBD1,CASSLGTGDQPQHF,TGCGCCAGCAGCCTGGGGACAGGGGATCAGCCCCAGCATTTT
TRBV5-4,once,TRBJ1-5,13,.,CASSYQGNQPQHF,TGTGCCAGCAGCTATCAGGGCAATCAGCCCCAGCATTTT
TRBV15,.,TRBJ1-6,14,.,CATSRGGQDSPLHF,TGTGCCACCAGCAGAGGGGGCCAGGATTCACCCCTCCACTTT
TRBV5-1,.,TRBJ2-7,14,.,CASRTDSNPYEQYF,TGCGCCAGCAGGACGGACAGTAACCCCTACGAGCAGTACTTC
TRBV5-1,.,TRBJ2-3,17,TRBD2,CASSSYPLAGGVDTQYF,TGCGCCAGCAGCTCCTACCCACTGGCGGGGGGAGTGGATACGCAGTATTTT
TRBV7-9,.,TRBJ2-1,14,.,CASSPRSSYNEQFF,TGTGCCAGCAGTCCGAGGAGCTCCTACAATGAGCAGTTCTTC
TRBV6-1,.,TRBJ2-1,15,TRBD1,CASRLTDRPYNEQFF,TGTGCCAGCAGGCTCACGGACAGGCCATACAATGAGCAGTTCTTC
TRBV5-1,.,TRBJ1-2,15,TRBD1,CASSLDNGQGSGETF,TGCGCCAGCAGCTTGGATAACGGACAGGGCTCAGGGGAGACCTTC
TRBV27,.,TRBJ2-1,11,.,CASRVYNEQFF,TGTGCCAGCAGAGTTTACAATGAACAGTTCTTC
TRBV5-3,.,TRBJ2-7,16,.,CARSWSPGVEVYEQYF,TGTGCCAGAAGCTGGAGTCCGGGGGTCGAGGTCTACGAGCAGTACTTC
TRBV9,.,TRBJ2-3,15,TRBD1,CASSVEGQGTDTQYF,TGTGCCAGCAGCGTAGAGGGACAGGGCACAGATACGCAGTATTTT
TRBV2,.,TRBJ2-5,14,TRBD1,CATRGGRLQGAQYF,TGTGCCACCCGAGGAGGACGACTTCAGGGGGCCCAGTACTTC